This TCR beta chain was obtained from a study of shared clonotypes between healthy human individuals. It was CD45RO-negative cells, positively selected for CCR7, that made up naive CD8 cells, with terminally differentiated effector memory CD45RA+ cells excluded. Study results and limitations: The study generally estimated greater richness for naive than memory subsets. Shared clonotypes: approximately 5.3% naive CD4, under 4% naive CD8, 2.3% memory CD4, 0.4% memory CD8. Rarefaction revealed incomplete sorted-subset sequencing despite large depth.

Per the authors' pipeline: ImmunoSEQ output lacked quality scores and full-length reads, limiting matched filtering. Assay used: immunoSEQ multiplex PCR; TCRdb lists only in-frame clones, some missing. For V, J and clone size, that table is used; D and trimming come from the DNA. The sample has roughly 2,000,000 clones; just under 95% are singletons. The CDR3 runs 17 residues. Trimming stripped 2 bases from V and 2 bases from J, with 18 bases between. Germline CDR1 is SGDLS and CDR2 is YYNGEE. Regarding this clone: What it binds is unknown.

This rearrangement joins TRBV9 to TRBJ2-3, with D tentatively TRBD2 (6 bases). The source of this sequence is a man younger than 30 in good health. Some clones in this sample may be carry-over from other donors' samples. The source material was naive CD8+ T cells from PBMCs. This chain's CDR3 is CASSVSRKRENTDTQYF. The CDR3 DNA is TGTGCCAGCAGCGTGTCCCGCAAACGGGAGAACACAGATACGCAGTATTTT.